This TCR beta chain was sequenced in a study of CD8 T cells in ankylosing spondylitis. Ten or more counts support this clonotype. A quantitative 5'-RACE method, one with molecular barcodes, was used to make TCR beta libraries. TCRdb itself ran the 5' RACE reads through MiXCR, one entry per CDR3 protein. The data contain 200,000 to 250,000 distinct CDR3 sequences, about 11% of them seen just once; the ten biggest clones take up about 20%. Sequences were obtained from blood, either unsorted or a sorted T cell fraction (not recorded which). This receptor was identified in a male donor with ankylosing spondylitis or in good health (not recorded which).

The DNA for the CDR3 is TGTGCCAGCAGCTCCACAGGGGCAGATACGCAGTATTTT. Its protein product is CASSSTGADTQYF. V is TRBV7-2 and J is TRBJ2-3; TRBD1 matches 7 bases. This CDR3 has 13 amino acids. The V segment lost 4 bases and the J segment 4 bases; nucleotides outside the gene matches: 2. Germline CDR1 SGHTA, CDR2 FQGNSA.